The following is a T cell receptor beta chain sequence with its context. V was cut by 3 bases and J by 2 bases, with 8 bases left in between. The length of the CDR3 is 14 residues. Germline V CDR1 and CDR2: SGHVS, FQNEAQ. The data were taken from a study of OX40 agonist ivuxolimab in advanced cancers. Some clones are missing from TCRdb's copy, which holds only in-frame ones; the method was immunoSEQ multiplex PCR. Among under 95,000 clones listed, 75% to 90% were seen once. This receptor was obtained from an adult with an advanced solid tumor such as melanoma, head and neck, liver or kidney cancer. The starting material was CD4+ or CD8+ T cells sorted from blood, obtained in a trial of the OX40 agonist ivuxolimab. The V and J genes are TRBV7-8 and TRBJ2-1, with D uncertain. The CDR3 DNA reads TGTGCCAGCAGCTTGTTAGGCGCCTACAATGAGCAGTTCTTC. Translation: CASSLLGAYNEQFF.